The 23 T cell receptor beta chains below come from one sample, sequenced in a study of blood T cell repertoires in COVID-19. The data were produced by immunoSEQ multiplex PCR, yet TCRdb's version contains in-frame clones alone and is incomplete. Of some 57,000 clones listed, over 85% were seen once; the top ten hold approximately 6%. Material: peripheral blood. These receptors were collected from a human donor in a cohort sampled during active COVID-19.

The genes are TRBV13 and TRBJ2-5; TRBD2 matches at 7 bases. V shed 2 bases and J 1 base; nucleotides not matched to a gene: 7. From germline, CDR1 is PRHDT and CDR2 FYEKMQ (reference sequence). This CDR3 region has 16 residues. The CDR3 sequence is CASSLRVAGLQETQYF. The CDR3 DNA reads TGTGCCAGCAGCTTAAGGGTAGCGGGCCTCCAAGAGACCCAGTACTTC.

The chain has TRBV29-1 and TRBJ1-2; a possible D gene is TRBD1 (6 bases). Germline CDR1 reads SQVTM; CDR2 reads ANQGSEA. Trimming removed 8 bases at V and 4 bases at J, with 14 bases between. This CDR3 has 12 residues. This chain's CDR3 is CSSDSLRYGYTF. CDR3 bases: TGCAGCTCGGACAGTTTGCGCTATGGCTACACCTTC.

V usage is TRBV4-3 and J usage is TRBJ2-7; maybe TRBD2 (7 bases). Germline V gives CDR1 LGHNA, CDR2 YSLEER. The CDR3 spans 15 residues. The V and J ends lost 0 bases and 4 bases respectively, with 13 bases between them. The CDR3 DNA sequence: TGCGCCAGCAGCCAAGAACCCAGGGGAGGGTACGAGCAGTACTTC. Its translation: CASSQEPRGGYEQYF.

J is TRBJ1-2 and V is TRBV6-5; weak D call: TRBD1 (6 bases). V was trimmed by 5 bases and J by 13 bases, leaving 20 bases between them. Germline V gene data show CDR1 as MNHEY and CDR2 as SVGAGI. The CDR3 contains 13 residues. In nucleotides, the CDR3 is TGTGCCAGCAGTCCGACAGGAGAGGGTACCAGCACCTTC. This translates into CASSPTGEGTSTF.

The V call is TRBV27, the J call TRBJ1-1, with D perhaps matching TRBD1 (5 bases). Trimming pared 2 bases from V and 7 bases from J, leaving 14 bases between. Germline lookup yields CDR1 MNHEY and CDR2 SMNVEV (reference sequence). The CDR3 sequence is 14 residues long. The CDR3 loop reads CASSLGVGRDEAFF. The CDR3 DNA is TGTGCCAGCAGTTTAGGGGTGGGGCGAGATGAAGCTTTCTTT.

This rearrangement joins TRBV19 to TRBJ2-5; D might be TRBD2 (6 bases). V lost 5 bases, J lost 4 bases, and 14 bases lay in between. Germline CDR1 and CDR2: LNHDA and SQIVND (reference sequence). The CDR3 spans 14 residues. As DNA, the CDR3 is TGTGCCAGTAGTCTTACCGGGGGATCAGAGACCCAGTACTTC. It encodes CASSLTGGSETQYF.

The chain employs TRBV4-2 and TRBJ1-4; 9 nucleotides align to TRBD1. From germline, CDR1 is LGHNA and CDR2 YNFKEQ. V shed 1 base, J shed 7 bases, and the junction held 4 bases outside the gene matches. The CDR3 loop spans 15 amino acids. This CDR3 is CASSQGQGGGEKLFF. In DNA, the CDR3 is TGTGCCAGCAGCCAAGGACAGGGGGGCGGTGAAAAACTGTTTTTT.

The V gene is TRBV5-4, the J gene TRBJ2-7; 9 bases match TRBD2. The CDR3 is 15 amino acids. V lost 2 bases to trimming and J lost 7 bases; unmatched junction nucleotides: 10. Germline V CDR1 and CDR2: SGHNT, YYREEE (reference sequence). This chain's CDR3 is CASSLAGGPTTEQYF. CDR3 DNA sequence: TGTGCCAGCAGCTTAGCGGGAGGACCAACAACAGAGCAGTACTTC.

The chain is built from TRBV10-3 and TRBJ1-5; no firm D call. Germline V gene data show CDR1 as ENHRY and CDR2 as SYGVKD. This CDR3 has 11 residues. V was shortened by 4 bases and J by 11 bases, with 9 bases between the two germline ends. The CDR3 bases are TGTGCCATCAGTGGAGGCGGGGCCCAGCATTTT. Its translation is CAISGGGAQHF.

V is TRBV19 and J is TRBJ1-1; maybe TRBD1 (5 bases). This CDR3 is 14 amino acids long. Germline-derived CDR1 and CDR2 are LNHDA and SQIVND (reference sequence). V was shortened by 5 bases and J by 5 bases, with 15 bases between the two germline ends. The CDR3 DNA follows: TGTGCCAGTAGTTACGGAACGGGGGGGACTGAAGCTTTCTTT. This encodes CASSYGTGGTEAFF.

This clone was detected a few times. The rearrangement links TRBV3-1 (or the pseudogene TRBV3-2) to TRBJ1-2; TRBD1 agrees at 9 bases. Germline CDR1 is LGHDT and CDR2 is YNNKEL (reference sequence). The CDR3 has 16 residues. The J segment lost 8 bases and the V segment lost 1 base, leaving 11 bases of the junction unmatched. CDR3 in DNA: TGTGCCAGCAGCCAAGCCTCCGGGACAGGGTCGCTCGGCTACACCTTC. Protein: CASSQASGTGSLGYTF.

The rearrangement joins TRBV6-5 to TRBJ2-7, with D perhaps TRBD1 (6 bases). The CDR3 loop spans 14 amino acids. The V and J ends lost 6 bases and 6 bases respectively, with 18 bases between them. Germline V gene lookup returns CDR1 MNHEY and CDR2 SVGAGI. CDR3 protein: CASSSRGHHGEQYF. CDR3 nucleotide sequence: TGTGCCAGCAGCTCAAGGGGACACCATGGCGAGCAGTACTTC.

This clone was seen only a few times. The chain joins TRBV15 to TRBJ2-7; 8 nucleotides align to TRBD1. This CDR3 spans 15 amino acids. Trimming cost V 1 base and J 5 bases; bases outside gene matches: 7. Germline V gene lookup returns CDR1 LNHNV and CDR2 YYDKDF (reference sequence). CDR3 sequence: CATSRAQGAWNEQYF. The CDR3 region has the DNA TGTGCCACCAGCAGAGCCCAGGGGGCATGGAACGAGCAGTACTTC.

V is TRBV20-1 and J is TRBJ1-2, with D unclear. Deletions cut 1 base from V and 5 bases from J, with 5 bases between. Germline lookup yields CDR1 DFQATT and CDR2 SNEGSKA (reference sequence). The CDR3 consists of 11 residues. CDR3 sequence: CSARVDYGYTF. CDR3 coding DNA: TGCAGTGCTAGAGTAGATTATGGCTACACCTTC.

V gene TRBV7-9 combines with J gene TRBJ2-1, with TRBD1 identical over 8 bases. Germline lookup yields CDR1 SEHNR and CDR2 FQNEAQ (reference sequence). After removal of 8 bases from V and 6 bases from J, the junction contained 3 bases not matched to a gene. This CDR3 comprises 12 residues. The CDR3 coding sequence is TGTGCCAGCGGAACAGGGGGCAATGAGCAGTTCTTC. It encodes CASGTGGNEQFF.

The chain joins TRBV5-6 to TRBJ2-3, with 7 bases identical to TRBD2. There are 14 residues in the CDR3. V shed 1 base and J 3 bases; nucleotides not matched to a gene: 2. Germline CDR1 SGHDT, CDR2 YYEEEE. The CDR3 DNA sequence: TGTGCCAGCAGCTTGTTCGGGGGGACAGATACGCAGTATTTT. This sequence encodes CASSLFGGTDTQYF.

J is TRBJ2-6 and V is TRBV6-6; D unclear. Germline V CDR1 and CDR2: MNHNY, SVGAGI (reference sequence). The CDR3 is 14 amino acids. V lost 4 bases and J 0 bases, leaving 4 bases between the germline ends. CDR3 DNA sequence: TGTGCCAGCAGTTTGGCCTCTGGGGCCAACGTCCTGACTTTC. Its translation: CASSLASGANVLTF.

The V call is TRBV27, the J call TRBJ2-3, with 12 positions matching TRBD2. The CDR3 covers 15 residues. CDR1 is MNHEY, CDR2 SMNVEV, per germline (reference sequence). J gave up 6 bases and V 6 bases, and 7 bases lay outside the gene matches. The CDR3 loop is CASRPTSGRPDTQYF. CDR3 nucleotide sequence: TGTGCCAGCAGACCTACTAGCGGGAGGCCCGATACGCAGTATTTT.

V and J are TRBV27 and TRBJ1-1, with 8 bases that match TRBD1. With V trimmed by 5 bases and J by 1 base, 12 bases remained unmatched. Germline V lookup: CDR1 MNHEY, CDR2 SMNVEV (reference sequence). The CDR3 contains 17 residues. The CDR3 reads CASSALRPGGGNTEAFF. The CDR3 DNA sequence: TGTGCCAGCAGTGCCTTACGTCCAGGGGGCGGGAACACTGAAGCTTTCTTT.

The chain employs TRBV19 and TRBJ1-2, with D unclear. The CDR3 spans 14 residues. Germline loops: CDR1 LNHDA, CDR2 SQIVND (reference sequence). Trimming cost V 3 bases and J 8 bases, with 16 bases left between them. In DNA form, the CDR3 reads TGTGCCAGTAGTATTCAGCGGTCGTTCCTCGGCTACACCTTC. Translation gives CASSIQRSFLGYTF.

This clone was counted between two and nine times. The CDR3: CASSLASGQNYEQYF. As DNA, the CDR3 is TGTGCCAGCAGCCTTGCCTCGGGACAGAACTACGAGCAGTACTTC. The rearrangement uses TRBV11-2 and TRBJ2-7, with TRBD1 matching 7 bases. The CDR3 sequence is 15 residues long. Germline CDR1 and CDR2: SGHAT and FQNNGV. V lost 5 bases to trimming and J lost 3 bases; unmatched junction nucleotides: 10.

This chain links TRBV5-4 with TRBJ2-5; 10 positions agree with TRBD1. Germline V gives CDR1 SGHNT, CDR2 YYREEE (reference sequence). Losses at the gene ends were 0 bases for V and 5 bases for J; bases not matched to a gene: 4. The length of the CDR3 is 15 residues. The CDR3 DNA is TGTGCCAGCAGCTTGGTCGGGACAGGGGAGGAGACCCAGTACTTC. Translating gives CASSLVGTGEETQYF.

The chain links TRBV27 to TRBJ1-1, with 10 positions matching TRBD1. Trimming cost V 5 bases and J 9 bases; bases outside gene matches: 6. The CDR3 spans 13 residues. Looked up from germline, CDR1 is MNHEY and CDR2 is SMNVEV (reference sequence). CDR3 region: CASSRTGGLQAFF. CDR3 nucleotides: TGTGCCAGCAGTCGGACAGGGGGGCTCCAAGCTTTCTTT.